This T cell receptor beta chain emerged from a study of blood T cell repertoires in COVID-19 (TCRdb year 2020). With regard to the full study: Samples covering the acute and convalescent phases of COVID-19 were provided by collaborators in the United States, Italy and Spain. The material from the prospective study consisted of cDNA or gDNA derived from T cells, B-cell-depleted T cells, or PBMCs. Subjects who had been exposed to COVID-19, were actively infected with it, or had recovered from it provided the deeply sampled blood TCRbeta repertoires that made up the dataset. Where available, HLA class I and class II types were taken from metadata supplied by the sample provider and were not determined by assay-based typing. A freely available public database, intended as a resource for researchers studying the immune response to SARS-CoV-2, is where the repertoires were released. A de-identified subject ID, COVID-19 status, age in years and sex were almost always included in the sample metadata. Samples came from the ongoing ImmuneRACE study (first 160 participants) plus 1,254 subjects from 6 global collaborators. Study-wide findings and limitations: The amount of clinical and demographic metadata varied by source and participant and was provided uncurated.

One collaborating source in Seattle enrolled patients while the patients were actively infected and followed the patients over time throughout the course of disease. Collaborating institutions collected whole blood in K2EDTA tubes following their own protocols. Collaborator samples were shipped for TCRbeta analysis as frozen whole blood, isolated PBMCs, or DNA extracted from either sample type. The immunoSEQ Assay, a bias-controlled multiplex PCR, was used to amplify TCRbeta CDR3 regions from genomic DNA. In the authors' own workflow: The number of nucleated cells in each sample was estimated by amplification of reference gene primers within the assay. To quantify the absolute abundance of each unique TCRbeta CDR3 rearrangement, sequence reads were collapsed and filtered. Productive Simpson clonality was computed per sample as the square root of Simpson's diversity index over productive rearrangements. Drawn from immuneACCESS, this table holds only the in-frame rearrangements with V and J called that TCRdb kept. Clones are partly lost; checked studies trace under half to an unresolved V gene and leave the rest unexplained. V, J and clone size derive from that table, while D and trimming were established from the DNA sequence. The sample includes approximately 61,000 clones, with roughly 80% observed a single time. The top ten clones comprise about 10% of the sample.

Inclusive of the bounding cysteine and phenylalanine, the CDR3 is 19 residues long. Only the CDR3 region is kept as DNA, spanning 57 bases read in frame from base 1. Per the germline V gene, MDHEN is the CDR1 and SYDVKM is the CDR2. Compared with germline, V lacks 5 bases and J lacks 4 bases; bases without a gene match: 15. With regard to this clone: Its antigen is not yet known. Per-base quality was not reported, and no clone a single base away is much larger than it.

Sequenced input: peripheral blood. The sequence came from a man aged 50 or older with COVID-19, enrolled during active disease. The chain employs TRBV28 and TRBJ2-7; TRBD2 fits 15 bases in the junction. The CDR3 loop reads CASSRRTSGRAWGRYEQYF. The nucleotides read TGTGCCAGCAGTCGCCGGACTAGCGGGAGGGCCTGGGGGAGGTACGAGCAGTACTTC.